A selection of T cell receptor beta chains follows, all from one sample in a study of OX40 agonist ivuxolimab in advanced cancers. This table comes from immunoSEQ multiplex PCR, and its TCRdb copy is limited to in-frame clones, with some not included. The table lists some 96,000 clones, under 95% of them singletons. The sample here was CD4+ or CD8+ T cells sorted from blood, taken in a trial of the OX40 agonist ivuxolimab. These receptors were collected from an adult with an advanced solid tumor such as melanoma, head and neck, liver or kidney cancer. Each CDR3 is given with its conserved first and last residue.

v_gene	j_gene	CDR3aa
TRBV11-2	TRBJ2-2	CASSFQTSGNTGELFF
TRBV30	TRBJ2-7	CAWRAGQGKQYF
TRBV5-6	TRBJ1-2	CASRAGGFGYTF
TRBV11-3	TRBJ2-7	CASSPFRYNEQYF
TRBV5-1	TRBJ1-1	CASSFTIAGRGTEAFF
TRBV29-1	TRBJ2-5	CSVGRRGGETQYF
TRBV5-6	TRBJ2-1	CASSLLGNSYNEQFF
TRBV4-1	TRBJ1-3	CASSQPIISGNTIYF
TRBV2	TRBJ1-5	CASSADGNQPQHF
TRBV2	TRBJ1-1	CASRNTLNTEAFF
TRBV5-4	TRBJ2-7	CASSLLKQGRYEQYF
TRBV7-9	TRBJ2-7	CASSQGPISYEQYF
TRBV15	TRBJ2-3	CATSRDPTDTQYF
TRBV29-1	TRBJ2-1	CSAGTGVNEQFF
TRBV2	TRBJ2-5	CASKPRRAGGEETQYF
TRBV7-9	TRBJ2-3	CASSLATPSGADTQYF
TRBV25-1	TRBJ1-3	CASTGTGNTIYF
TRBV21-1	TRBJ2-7	CASSKSKWETPYEQYF
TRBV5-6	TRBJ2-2	CASSLWGRNTGELFF
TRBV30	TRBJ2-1	CAWSYGQGVGYDEQFF
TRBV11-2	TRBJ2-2	CASRAGPGTSVGGELFF
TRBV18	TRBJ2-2	CASSPPVLAEGGELFF
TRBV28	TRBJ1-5	CASSGQGATDQPQHF
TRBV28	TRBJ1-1	CASRDRYTEAFF
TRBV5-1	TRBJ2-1	CASSLGGYVDEQFF
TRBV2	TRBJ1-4	CASSGGRGEKLFF
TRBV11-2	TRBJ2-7	CASSLTRDRETYEQYF
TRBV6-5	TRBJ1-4	CASSYSTSEKLFF
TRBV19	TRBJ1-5	CASSVGQNYQPQHF
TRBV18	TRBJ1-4	CASSPDRGTNEKLFF
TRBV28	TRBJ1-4	CASSLVGKLFF
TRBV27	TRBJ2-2	CASSPAATNLMNTGELFF
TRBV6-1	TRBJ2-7	CASRAGLTYEQYF
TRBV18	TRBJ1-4	CASSPRQGREKLFF
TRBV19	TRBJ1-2	CASSIPGTGGASSGYTF
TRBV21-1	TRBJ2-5	CASNSCTFGRKTQYF
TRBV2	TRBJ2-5	CASLFGTGAGTQYF
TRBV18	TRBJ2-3	CASSRIYQVEPDTQYF
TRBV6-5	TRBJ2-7	CASTRSGSYEQYF
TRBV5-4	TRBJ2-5	CASSLAGRGETQYF
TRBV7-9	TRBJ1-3	CASSLGGGNTIYF
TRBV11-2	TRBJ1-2	CASSWGDSFYGYTF
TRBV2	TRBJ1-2	CASMFRGLSGYTF
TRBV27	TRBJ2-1	CASNPFSGGARGNNEQFF
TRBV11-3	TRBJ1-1	CASSLAILNTEAFF
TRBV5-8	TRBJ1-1	CASTGRNLMNTEAFF
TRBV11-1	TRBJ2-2	CASSPQTTGELFF
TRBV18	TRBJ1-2	CASSQAGTTDNYGYTF
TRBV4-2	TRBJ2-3	CASSKDGRSDTQYF
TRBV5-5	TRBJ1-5	CASSLKHSNQPQHF
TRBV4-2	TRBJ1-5	CASSQRALTNQPQHF
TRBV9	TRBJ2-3	CASSGRRSLPQYF
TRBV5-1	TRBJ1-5	CASSLDPGQGQPQHF
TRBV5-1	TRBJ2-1	CASSPGTNSYNEQFF
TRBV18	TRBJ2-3	CASSGTSGERSTDTQYF